Following are 14 T cell receptor beta chains from one sample sequenced in a study of graft-versus-host responses after intestinal transplantation. What these receptors recognize is not known. Libraries were prepared by immunoSEQ multiplex PCR; TCRdb keeps only in-frame clonotypes and omits some of them. Counted here are approximately 97,000 clones, roughly 91% occurring once; the ten biggest clones make up about 0.18%. The material sequenced was unstimulated CD4+ T cells sorted from spleen or lymph node cells, taken before transplant. Source of these receptors: a human donor who was the organ donor for an intestinal transplant.

The DNA of the CDR3 is TGCGCCAGCAGCCAAGAAGGGGATTCACCCCTCCACTTT. Its protein is CASSQEGDSPLHF. The gene calls are TRBV4-3 and TRBJ1-6; D perhaps matches TRBD1 (5 bases). CDR1 is LGHNA, CDR2 YSLEER, per germline. V lost 0 bases, J lost 8 bases, and 5 bases lay in between. The CDR3 covers 13 residues.

This clone was counted a single time. The chain combines TRBV5-1 with TRBJ2-3, with TRBD2 identical over 7 bases. V shed 0 bases, J shed 0 bases, and the junction held 4 bases outside the gene matches. Germline V gene sequence: CDR1 SGHRS, CDR2 YFSETQ. This CDR3 comprises 16 residues. The DNA of the CDR3 is TGCGCCAGCAGCTTGGGGGGACTATCTAGCACAGATACGCAGTATTTT. Translation gives CASSLGGLSSTDTQYF.

The chain links TRBV5-4 to TRBJ1-2; D is possibly TRBD1 (6 bases). V was cut by 4 bases and J by 2 bases, with 15 bases left in between. Germline V gene lookup returns CDR1 SGHNT and CDR2 YYREEE (reference sequence). The CDR3 is 15 amino acids. CDR3 sequence (DNA): TGTGCCAGCAGCCCGGAGACAGGTTACAACTATGGCTACACCTTC. The encoded protein is CASSPETGYNYGYTF. Complete variable domain (other parts from reference TRBV5-4 and TRBJ1-2): ETGVTQSPTHLIKTRGQQVTLRCSSQSGHNTVSWYQQALGQGPQFIFQYYREEENGRGNFPPRFSGLQFPNYSSELNVNALELDDSALYLCASSPETGYNYGYTFGSGTRLTVV.

This clone has just a few counts. The gene calls are TRBV21-1 and TRBJ1-3; TRBD1, the table's D call, was not compared with the DNA. TRBV21-1 is a recognized pseudogene. This CDR3 is 17 amino acids long. Here the CDR3 reads CASSKVGRAPWGNTIYF. The DNA of the CDR3 is TGTGCCAGCAGCAAAGTGGGCAGGGCACCCTGGGGAAACACCATATATTTT.

This rearrangement joins TRBV2 to TRBJ1-5; the D gene is possibly TRBD1 (5 bases). The CDR3 is 13 amino acids. Trimming took off 6 bases at V and 4 bases at J, with 10 bases between the two ends. Germline CDR1 is SNHLY and CDR2 is FYNNEI. The CDR3 sequence is CASSLGVNQPQHF. For the CDR3, the DNA is TGTGCCAGCAGCTTAGGGGTTAATCAGCCCCAGCATTTT.

This chain connects TRBV29-1 to TRBJ1-1; no clear D gene. This CDR3 contains 11 residues. Germline V gives CDR1 SQVTM, CDR2 ANQGSEA. Trimming cost V 6 bases and J 3 bases, with 8 bases left between them. The CDR3 DNA reads TGCAGCGTATCGAGGGACACTGAAGCTTTCTTT. It translates to CSVSRDTEAFF.

A single count supports this clone. The chain has TRBV6-1 and TRBJ2-2; D is perhaps TRBD2 (6 bases). V was pared by 7 bases and J by 8 bases, with 14 bases between. The CDR3 totals 13 residues. Looked up from germline, CDR1 is MNHNS and CDR2 is SASEGT. In DNA, the CDR3 is TGTGCCAGCACCCCCTGGGGGGTGGGGGAGCTGTTTTTT. Translating gives CASTPWGVGELFF.

This chain connects TRBV6-5 to TRBJ2-7; D is uncertain. The CDR3 has 11 amino acids. Trimming cost V 8 bases and J 2 bases, with 7 bases left between them. Germline V CDR1 and CDR2: MNHEY, SVGAGI. This CDR3 reads CASGKTYEQYF. The CDR3 DNA follows: TGTGCCAGCGGCAAAACCTACGAGCAGTACTTC.

The chain recombines TRBV7-2 with TRBJ2-7; 8 nucleotides agree with TRBD2. The CDR3 has 15 residues. V was pared by 2 bases and J by 0 bases, with 3 bases of the junction left unmatched. Germline V gives CDR1 SGHTA, CDR2 FQGNSA. The CDR3 loop is CASSLYSGDSYEQYF. The CDR3 DNA reads as TGTGCCAGCAGCTTATATAGCGGGGACTCCTACGAGCAGTACTTC.

The V and J genes are TRBV19 and TRBJ1-2; no reliable D call. Germline CDR1 LNHDA, CDR2 SQIVND (reference sequence). V was shortened by 4 bases and J by 5 bases, with 8 bases between the two germline ends. The CDR3 loop spans 12 amino acids. The CDR3 DNA reads as TGTGCCAGTAGTACAGTTACGTATGGCTACACCTTC. Amino acid sequence: CASSTVTYGYTF.

This chain uses TRBV5-4 with TRBJ1-6; D is uncertain. This CDR3 spans 14 amino acids. Germline-derived CDR1 and CDR2 are SGHNT and YYREEE (reference sequence). Trimming removed 0 bases from V and 10 bases from J, with 11 bases in between. The CDR3 region is CASSLDSFLSPLHF. The CDR3 DNA sequence: TGTGCCAGCAGCTTGGACAGTTTCTTATCACCCCTCCACTTT.

This chain connects TRBV6-1 to TRBJ1-4; the D gene is possibly TRBD1 (6 bases). There are 12 residues in the CDR3. The V gene lost 10 bases and the J gene lost 7 bases, with 13 bases spanning the gap. Germline V gene sequence: CDR1 MNHNS, CDR2 SASEGT. The CDR3 sequence: CATQDRLEKLFF. The DNA for the CDR3 is TGTGCCACTCAAGACAGGCTTGAAAAACTGTTTTTT.

The genes are TRBV25-1 and TRBJ1-5; perhaps TRBD1 as D (5 bases). Germline CDR1 is MGHDK and CDR2 is SYGVNS. The CDR3 loop spans 14 amino acids. Trimming left V 2 bases short and J 7 bases short, with 12 bases between. Here the CDR3 DNA reads TGTGCCAGCAGTGAAACCGGGTGGGGCCAGCCCCAGCATTTT. It is translated as CASSETGWGQPQHF.

Worth noting for this clone: A junction end diverges from the germline sequence, so it may reflect a read error. The chain has TRBV30 and TRBJ2-1; 9 bases align to TRBD2. CDR3 size: 13 residues. Germline V lookup: CDR1 GTSNPN, CDR2 SVGIG (reference sequence). This CDR3 is CAWSVGPGLAVVF. As DNA, the CDR3 is TGTGCCTGGAGTGTAGGTCCGGGACTAGCTGTGGTCTTC.